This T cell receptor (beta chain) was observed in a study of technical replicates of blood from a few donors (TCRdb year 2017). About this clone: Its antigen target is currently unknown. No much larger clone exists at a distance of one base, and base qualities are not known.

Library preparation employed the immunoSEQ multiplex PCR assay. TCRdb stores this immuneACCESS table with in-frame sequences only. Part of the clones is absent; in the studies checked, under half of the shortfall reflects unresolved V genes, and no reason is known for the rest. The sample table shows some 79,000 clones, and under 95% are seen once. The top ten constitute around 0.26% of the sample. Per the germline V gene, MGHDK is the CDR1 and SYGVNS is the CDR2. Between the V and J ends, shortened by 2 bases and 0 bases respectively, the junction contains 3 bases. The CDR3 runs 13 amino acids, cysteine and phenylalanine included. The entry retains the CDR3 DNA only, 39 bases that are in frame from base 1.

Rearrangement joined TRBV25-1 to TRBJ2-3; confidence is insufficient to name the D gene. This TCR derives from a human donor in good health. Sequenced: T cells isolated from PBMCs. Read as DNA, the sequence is TGTGCCAGCAGTGAAACAAGCACAGATACGCAGTATTTT. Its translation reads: CASSETSTDTQYF.